The 9 T cell receptor beta chains below were found in one sample sequenced in a study of cytomegalovirus exposure and HLA in healthy donors. Primers: 60 Vbeta forward and 13 Jbeta reverse. The data were produced by immunoSEQ multiplex PCR, yet TCRdb's version contains in-frame clones alone and is incomplete. The table lists some 110,000 clones, 9% to 10% of them singletons. The sequencing input was PBMCs. The origin of the receptors is a man aged 25 to 40 in good health and CMV-seronegative.

This clone showed up just a few times. The chain is built from TRBV5-1 and TRBJ1-4, with D unresolved. Trimming cost V 2 bases and J 4 bases, with 9 bases left between them. The CDR3 is made up of 14 amino acids. Germline CDR1 reads SGHRS; CDR2 reads YFSETQ. The chain's CDR3 is CASSFLSVNEKLFF. For the CDR3, the DNA is TGCGCCAGCAGCTTCTTGTCCGTTAATGAAAAACTGTTTTTT.

CDR3 region: CASSPIRVAEFTDTQYF. In nucleotides, the CDR3 is TGTGCCAGCAGCCCGATAAGAGTAGCGGAGTTCACAGATACGCAGTATTTT. This chain links TRBV7-9 with TRBJ2-3; D might be TRBD2 (6 bases). Germline V lookup: CDR1 SEHNR, CDR2 FQNEAQ (reference sequence). V lost 5 bases and J lost 2, with 20 bases in between. The CDR3 is 17 amino acids.

This chain uses TRBV29-1 with TRBJ2-1; possible D gene TRBD1, 6 bases. The length of the CDR3 is 18 residues. Germline CDR1 is SQVTM and CDR2 is ANQGSEA. V lost 5 bases and J 2 bases, leaving 25 bases between the germline ends. The DNA of the CDR3 is TGCAGCGTTATTCCTTCCCTACAGGGAGTAGGGACCTACAATGAGCAGTTCTTC. Translated, it gives CSVIPSLQGVGTYNEQFF.

The chain couples TRBV28 to TRBJ2-7; D may be TRBD1 (6 bases). The CDR3 contains 15 residues. Trimming cost V 6 bases and J 2 bases, with 17 bases left between them. Germline CDR1 and CDR2: MDHEN and SYDVKM. The CDR3 reads CASSPSRQVAYEQYF. The CDR3 region has the DNA TGTGCCAGCAGCCCCTCCAGACAGGTAGCCTACGAGCAGTACTTC. Full variable domain (rest looked up from reference TRBV28 and TRBJ2-7): DVKVTQSSRYLVKRTGEKVFLECVQDMDHENMFWYRQDPGLGLRLIYFSYDVKMKEKGDIPEGYSVSREKKERFSLILESASTNQTSMYLCASSPSRQVAYEQYFGPGTRLTVT.

The chain uses TRBV5-1 and TRBJ1-5; D possibly corresponds to TRBD1 (6 bases). Trimming shortened V by 0 bases and J by 3 bases, and 10 bases separated the two germline ends. Germline CDR1 is SGHRS and CDR2 is YFSETQ. The CDR3 has 15 residues. This CDR3 reads CASSLGGLSNQPQHF. As DNA, the CDR3 is TGCGCCAGCAGCTTGGGGGGGCTCTCCAATCAGCCCCAGCATTTT.

The chain has TRBV5-1 and TRBJ2-7, with D tentatively TRBD1 (5 bases). This CDR3 has 15 residues. Germline V gene sequence: CDR1 SGHRS, CDR2 YFSETQ. The germline V and J ends were trimmed by 3 bases and 0 bases, with 13 bases remaining between them. CDR3 loop: CASSSSAQGSYEQYF. Written as DNA, the CDR3 is TGCGCCAGCAGCTCCAGTGCGCAGGGCTCCTACGAGCAGTACTTC.

V and J are TRBV28 and TRBJ2-7; 11 bases fit TRBD2. Per germline, CDR1 MDHEN and CDR2 SYDVKM. This CDR3 contains 16 residues. The junction had 7 bases not matched to a gene; V was cut back by 6 bases and J by 0 bases. The CDR3 sequence is CASRPPTSGVSYEQYF. In DNA, the CDR3 is TGTGCCAGCAGGCCCCCGACTAGCGGGGTCTCCTACGAGCAGTACTTC.

This clone was observed a handful of times. The V and J genes are TRBV19 and TRBJ1-2; D gene uncertain. Trimming took off 8 bases at V and 8 bases at J, with 24 bases between the two ends. CDR3 length: 15 amino acids. Germline CDR1 and CDR2: LNHDA and SQIVND (reference sequence). CDR3 in amino acids: CASSHTSAPTSGYTF. Written as DNA, the CDR3 is TGTGCCAGTTCCCACACCTCGGCCCCGACTAGCGGCTACACCTTC.

The rearrangement uses TRBV6-5 and TRBJ2-1; 7 bases line up with TRBD2. Germline V CDR1 and CDR2: MNHEY, SVGAGI. The trim removed 7 bases at V and 3 bases at J, leaving 9 bases unmatched. The length of the CDR3 is 15 residues. The DNA of the CDR3 is TGTGCCAGCAACCAAAGGGGAGGGTACTACAATGAGCAGTTCTTC. Translation gives CASNQRGGYYNEQFF.